These T cell receptor beta chains were read from a single sample in a study of patients and donors after allogeneic stem cell transplantation. TCRdb re-called the RT-PCR reads with MiXCR, one entry per CDR3 protein. The sample yields about 16,000 distinct CDR3 sequences, under 35% seen once. The sequenced sample was blood, either unsorted or a sorted T cell fraction (not recorded which). Receptors originate from a human donor who was either an allogeneic HSCT recipient or a stem cell or donor lymphocyte infusion donor (not recorded which). It is not recorded whose cells these are; they may come from a transplant donor. Each CDR3 is given with its conserved first and last residue. D genes are given only for firm matches. Not every row has a clone size; where given, it reads once, few, many or a size class.

j_gene	len	v_gene	d_gene	abundance	CDR3nt	CDR3aa
TRBJ2-4	16	TRBV7-2	TRBD2	.	TGTGCCAGCAGCTTAGTACTGACTAGCGGTAAAAACATTCAGTACTTC	CASSLVLTSGKNIQYF
TRBJ1-2	15	TRBV18	.	.	TGTGCCAGCTCACCAAGTCGGCAGCCTGGAGGTGGCTACACCTTC	CASSPSRQPGGGYTF
TRBJ1-1	15	TRBV6-5	TRBD1	few	TGTGCCAGCAGCACCACGAGAGCGACAGGGCCTGAAGCTTTCTTT	CASSTTRATGPEAFF
TRBJ1-2	14	TRBV28	TRBD1	many	TGTGCCAGCAGTTCAATCGACAGGGGAGGCGGCTACACCTTC	CASSSIDRGGGYTF
TRBJ1-6	14	TRBV4-1	TRBD1	.	TGCGCCAGCAGCCAGAGGGACAGGGATTCACCCCTCCACTTT	CASSQRDRDSPLHF
TRBJ1-5	14	TRBV4-1	.	few	TGCGCCAGCAGCTCCAGGTATAGCAATCAGCCCCAGCATTTT	CASSSRYSNQPQHF
TRBJ1-4	14	TRBV5-1	.	few	TGCGCCAGCAGCTTTACTCCGGGGGCAGAAAAACTGTTTTTT	CASSFTPGAEKLFF
TRBJ2-7	16	TRBV27	TRBD1	.	TGTGCCAGCAGTTCCCCGGGACAGGGGGCCCCCTACGAGCAGTACTTC	CASSSPGQGAPYEQYF
TRBJ1-1	14	TRBV5-1	.	few	TGCGCCAGCAGCTTGCATACGGAGAACACTGAAGCTTTCTTT	CASSLHTENTEAFF
TRBJ1-5	15	TRBV12-3/TRBV12-4	.	.	TGTGCCAGCAGGCAGACACCTTATAGCAATCAGCCCCAGCATTTT	CASRQTPYSNQPQHF
TRBJ2-1	13	TRBV19	TRBD2	.	TGTGCCAGTAGTACAGGGAGGGACAATGAGCAGTTCTTC	CASSTGRDNEQFF
TRBJ1-2	14	TRBV5-1	.	.	TGCGCCAGCAGCTTGGCCGGGACAACCTATGGCTACACCTTC	CASSLAGTTYGYTF
TRBJ1-4	14	TRBV20-1	.	few	TGCAGTGCTAGGGAACAGGGCGATCGTGAAAAACTGTTTTTT	CSAREQGDREKLFF
TRBJ1-3	14	TRBV5-6	.	.	TGTGCCAGCAGCTTGGACTTCGCTGGAAACACCATATATTTT	CASSLDFAGNTIYF
TRBJ1-1	12	TRBV7-3	.	.	TGTGCCAGCAGCATACCAGGGGATCGAGCTTTCTTT	CASSIPGDRAFF
TRBJ1-2	15	TRBV12-3/TRBV12-4	TRBD1	.	TGTGCCAGCAGTTCCCCCCAGGGACAGGGGCGAGGCTACACCTTC	CASSSPQGQGRGYTF
TRBJ2-1	16	TRBV11-1	TRBD2	.	TGTGCCAGCAGCGAAGGACTAGCGGGGGGGCTTGCTGAGCAGTTCTTC	CASSEGLAGGLAEQFF
TRBJ1-5	14	TRBV4-2	.	.	TGTGCCAGCAGCCAAGATTGGGGTTGGCAGCCCCAGCATTTT	CASSQDWGWQPQHF
TRBJ1-2	13	TRBV29-1	.	.	TGCAGCGTTAAGCACCGGGGTGAGGATGGCTACACCTTC	CSVKHRGEDGYTF
TRBJ1-2	12	TRBV4-1	.	medium-sized	TGCGCCAGCAGCCAAACAGGGAATGGCTACACCTTC	CASSQTGNGYTF
TRBJ2-5	16	TRBV4-2	TRBD2	.	TGTGCCAGCAGCCAAGATCCGAGCGGGGGCGAAGAGACCCAGTACTTC	CASSQDPSGGEETQYF
TRBJ1-3	15	TRBV5-1	.	.	TGCGCCAGCAGCTTGGTCGGGGCCTCTGGAAACACCATATATTTT	CASSLVGASGNTIYF
TRBJ1-2	15	TRBV27	.	few	TGTGCCAGCAGTTCCAAGAGAACCCCTGGCTATGGCTACACCTTC	CASSSKRTPGYGYTF
TRBJ1-1	14	TRBV7-2	.	many	TGTGCCAGCAGCTTCCCCCGGACATACACTGAAGCTTTCTTT	CASSFPRTYTEAFF
TRBJ1-2	12	TRBV21-1	.	few	TGTGCCAGCACCGGGACAGGGGATGGCTACACCTTC	CASTGTGDGYTF
TRBJ1-1	13	TRBV6-6	.	few	TGTGCCAGCAGTTATGGAGAGAACACTGAAGCTTTCTTT	CASSYGENTEAFF
TRBJ1-2	14	TRBV21-1	.	few	TGTGCCAGCAGCAAAAACAGGGGGCGCTTTGGCTACACCTTC	CASSKNRGRFGYTF
TRBJ1-5	13	TRBV29-1	.	few	TGCAGCGTTCCGGGCCCGGGCCATCAGCCCCAGCATTTT	CSVPGPGHQPQHF
TRBJ1-4	15	TRBV10-3	.	.	TGTGCCATCAGTGAGCGATTCTCAACTAATGAAAAACTGTTTTTT	CAISERFSTNEKLFF
TRBJ1-2	14	TRBV7-9	.	.	TGTGCCAGCAGCTTTTCCCAAGCTAACTATGGCTACACCTTC	CASSFSQANYGYTF
TRBJ1-5	14	TRBV12-3/TRBV12-4	.	.	TGTGCCAGCAGTTCGGACGGGGGGATCCAGCCCCAGCATTTT	CASSSDGGIQPQHF
TRBJ1-4	15	TRBV7-9	TRBD1	few	TGTGCCAGCAGCTCCCGGACAGGGGGGCATGAAAAACTGTTTTTT	CASSSRTGGHEKLFF
TRBJ1-4	16	TRBV12-3/TRBV12-4	.	.	TGTGCCAGCAGTTTGCGGGGGACCGCCCAAAATGAAAAACTGTTTTTT	CASSLRGTAQNEKLFF
TRBJ1-1	13	TRBV30	.	medium-sized	TGTGCCTGGAGTGCGGGGGGGCGTTTGGAAGCTTTCTTT	CAWSAGGRLEAFF
TRBJ1-2	14	TRBV9	TRBD1	many	TGTGCCAGCTCACCGTCAGGGGGCGCGCTTGGCTACACCTTC	CASSPSGGALGYTF
TRBJ2-3	15	TRBV12-3/TRBV12-4	TRBD2	few	TGTGCCAGCAGTCAACTAGCGGGGGGGCTGGATACGCAGTATTTT	CASSQLAGGLDTQYF
TRBJ1-5	17	TRBV12-3/TRBV12-4	.	.	TGTGCCAGCAGTTTAGCGCTTCAGGATATAGGCCGTGTGACCCAGCATTTT	CASSLALQDIGRVTQHF
TRBJ1-5	14	TRBV2	.	medium-sized	TGTGCCAGCAGTTTAACTGGTGGTTATCAGCCCCAGCATTTT	CASSLTGGYQPQHF
TRBJ1-5	13	TRBV19	.	few	TGTGCCAGTAGTCTTAATAGCAATCAGCCCCAGCATTTT	CASSLNSNQPQHF
TRBJ2-5	13	TRBV6-6	.	.	TGTGCCAGCAGTTCCCTTCCCCAAGAGACCCAGTACTTC	CASSSLPQETQYF